This T cell receptor beta chain appears in the sequencing data of a study of shared clonotypes between healthy human individuals. Study-wide findings and caveats: For sorted subsets, rarefaction showed incomplete sequencing despite large depth.

Clones were sequenced by immunoSEQ multiplex PCR, and TCRdb holds only the in-frame ones, with some missing. Of 2.3 million or so clones in the sample, 85% to 95% are singletons; the top ten hold 0.39%. Regarding this clone: The antigen remains unidentified. Other DNA sequences of this sample code for an identical CDR3.

There are 16 residues in the CDR3. V lost 0 bases to trimming and J lost 4 bases, with 16 bases between them. Per germline, CDR1 SGHRS and CDR2 YFSETQ. The receptor was isolated from a man aged 18 to 35 in good health. Some clones in this sample may be carry-over from other donors' samples. The rearrangement links TRBV5-1 to TRBJ1-2; D unclear. The sample consisted of naive CD4+ T cells from PBMCs. Subset here: CD45RA+ positively selected. CDR3: CASSLVVTGLGYGYTF. CDR3 DNA: TGCGCCAGCAGCTTGGTGGTAACCGGGCTCGGCTATGGCTACACCTTC.